The sequence of this T cell receptor beta chain was determined in a study of breast tumors, draining lymph nodes, adjacent tissues listed by TCRdb under 2016. In terms of the full investigation: Breast cancer patients provided tumor, adjacent nontumor tissue and axillary lymph nodes, and the study compared the TCR beta repertoires across these three sources. In human breast cancer, the study set out to assess how tumor, surrounding tissue and draining lymph node repertoires relate to one another and whether T cells might be exchanged between them.

The lymph node samples were taken from the axillary draining lymph nodes of breast cancer patients. As encoded in the germline V gene, CDR1 is SGHDT while CDR2 is YYEEEE. Cut back by 1 base and 4 bases, the V and J ends lie 11 bases apart. Reading from cysteine to phenylalanine, the CDR3 counts 14 amino acids. Of all the DNA, just the CDR3 is kept, 42 bases in frame from base 1. This clonotype was detected ten times or more. Its antigen remains undetermined. Per-base quality was not reported, and no clone a single base away is much larger than it. Sequencing used an Illumina HiSeq 2000. Multiplex PCR amplification was used to build the TCR beta chain libraries. High-throughput sequencing was used to analyze the amplified TCR beta chain products. The public reads were reprocessed in TCRdb via fastp at Q25 and MiXCR, keeping in-frame beta chains. Identical CDR3 protein sequences are pooled into one entry, listed with their most common genes and DNA. The sample includes about 140,000 distinct CDR3 sequences, with over 25% observed a single time. Jointly, the top ten make up under 2.5% of the sample.

Overall study outcomes, separate from this receptor: Tumor and nontumor tissue repertoires were found to be significantly more similar in luminal-like than in basal-like breast cancer. T-cell repertoire diversity in tumors was found to be lower than in lymph nodes but higher than in nontumor tissue, and preferential V and J gene usage was observed. The data were judged consistent with most tumor T cells deriving from the lymph node and then expanding within tumor tissue. The conclusion that tumor T cells originate in lymph nodes was framed as consistent with a hypothesis rather than directly demonstrated.

The receptor was isolated from a female donor with breast cancer. Some clones in this sample may be carry-over from other donors' samples. The V and J segments used are TRBV5-6 and TRBJ1-2; TRBD1 is perhaps the D gene, given 5 matching bases. The sequencing sample was made of axillary lymph node tissue. This receptor has the CDR3 CASSLSGNTYGYTF. The sequenced DNA is TGTGCCAGCAGCTTGTCAGGGAATACCTATGGCTACACCTTC.